The sequence of this T cell receptor (beta chain) was determined in a study of cytomegalovirus exposure and HLA in healthy donors. In regard to this clone: Its specificity is unknown.

Data came from immunoSEQ multiplex PCR; TCRdb stores just in-frame clones and leaves some out. The sample carries about 67,000 clones, less than 95% recorded once. General observations from the study: Some TCR beta chains (164 of them) were listed as cytomegalovirus-associated.

Germline V gives CDR1 SGHKS, CDR2 YYEKEE (reference sequence). V lost 4 bases to trimming and J lost 3 bases, with 17 bases between them. The CDR3 has 15 residues. The source is a woman younger than 30 in good health and CMV-seronegative. The rearrangement uses TRBV5-5 and TRBJ2-7, with D possibly TRBD1 on 6 matching bases. Material: PBMCs. DNA of the CDR3: TGTGCCAGCAGCAGGGGGACGGCGGACTTCTACGAGCAGTACTTC. It is translated as CASSRGTADFYEQYF.